The source of this TCR beta chain is a study of PD-L1 blockade in urothelial cancer. Here immunoSEQ multiplex PCR was the method, and the copy in TCRdb shows in-frame clones only, minus some. The sample lists some 41,000 clones, 88% occurring once. Germline loops: CDR1 GTSNPN, CDR2 SVGIG (reference sequence). The germline V and J ends were trimmed by 4 bases and 2 bases, with 12 bases remaining between them. This CDR3 comprises 14 residues. This sequence joins TRBV30 and TRBJ1-3, with a weak D call TRBD1 (5 bases). The source of this sequence is an elderly man with urothelial cancer. Material: PBMCs, obtained around atezolizumab (anti-PD-L1) treatment. The CDR3 DNA is TGTGCCTGGATGGGCGCGGGGGCTGGAAACACCATATATTTT. This translates into CAWMGAGAGNTIYF.